The 22 T cell receptor beta chains in this list originate from one sample, sequenced in a study of blood T cell repertoires in COVID-19. Clones were read by immunoSEQ multiplex PCR, and TCRdb kept only the in-frame ones, dropping some. The repertoire includes fewer than 120,000 clones, about 80% of them detected once, and 16% sits in the top ten. Sequenced: peripheral blood. Source of these receptors: an elderly woman with active or convalescent COVID-19.

This chain connects TRBV10-3 to TRBJ2-7; 7 bases fit TRBD1. The CDR3 covers 14 residues. Germline V gene sequence: CDR1 ENHRY, CDR2 SYGVKD. V lost 6 bases to trimming and J lost 0 bases; unmatched junction nucleotides: 5. The CDR3 bases are TGTGCCATCAGCCGGGACAGAGACTCCTACGAGCAGTACTTC. It translates to CAISRDRDSYEQYF.

This chain joins TRBV7-9 and TRBJ2-3; D not resolved. V gave up 0 bases and J gave up 2 bases, with 6 bases separating them. Germline V gene data show CDR1 as SEHNR and CDR2 as FQNEAQ (reference sequence). CDR3 size: 14 residues. The CDR3 spells CASSLATLTDTQYF. In DNA form, the CDR3 reads TGTGCCAGCAGCTTAGCCACTCTCACAGATACGCAGTATTTT.

This chain links TRBV30 with TRBJ2-1; TRBD2 aligns across 7 bases. This CDR3 region has 17 residues. The germline gives CDR1 GTSNPN, CDR2 SVGIG (reference sequence). V shed 1 base, J shed 0 bases, and the junction held 9 bases outside the gene matches. CDR3 nucleotide sequence: TGTGCCTGGAGTGCCCTGACTAGCAGAAGCTCCTACAATGAGCAGTTCTTC. Its translation: CAWSALTSRSSYNEQFF.

The chain is built from TRBV5-4 and TRBJ2-7; 13 nucleotides agree with TRBD2. V dropped 4 bases and J dropped 7; count of bases not matched to a gene: 14. CDR1 is SGHNT, CDR2 YYREEE, per germline (reference sequence). The CDR3 covers 17 residues. The CDR3 region has the DNA TGTGCCAGCAGCCCTGGACTAGCGGGAGCAGCACAAGGGGAGCAGTACTTC. It codes for CASSPGLAGAAQGEQYF.

This clone was observed at least ten times. The chain employs TRBV7-2 and TRBJ2-1; no clear D. CDR3 length: 15 residues. Germline CDR1 is SGHTA and CDR2 is FQGNSA. V was pared by 1 base and J by 0 bases, with 7 bases between. In DNA, the CDR3 is TGTGCCAGCAGCTTAGATAGCAGCTCCTACAATGAGCAGTTCTTC. Protein: CASSLDSSSYNEQFF.

This clone was seen many times. The chain carries TRBV4-1 and TRBJ1-3; unclear D gene. CDR1 and CDR2 (germline): MGHRA, YSYEKL. The V end was cut by 2 bases, the J end by 0 bases, with 11 bases between. This CDR3 region has 16 residues. This chain's CDR3 is CASSQSQTDSGNTIYF. Here the CDR3 DNA reads TGCGCCAGCAGCCAATCGCAGACTGACTCTGGAAACACCATATATTTT.

The genes are TRBV5-1 and TRBJ2-3, with a tentative D call TRBD2 (5 bases). V lost 0 bases, J lost 0 bases, and 11 bases lay in between. CDR1 is SGHRS and CDR2 is YFSETQ in the germline V gene. The CDR3 is 16 amino acids. The CDR3 coding sequence is TGCGCCAGCAGCTTGGGTGGCGGGCGAAGCACAGATACGCAGTATTTT. It is translated as CASSLGGGRSTDTQYF.

The rearrangement links TRBV3-1 (or the pseudogene TRBV3-2) to TRBJ1-1; D is unclear. This CDR3 region has 13 residues. Germline CDR1 LGHDT, CDR2 YNNKEL (reference sequence). V lost 0 bases to trimming and J lost 7 bases, with 9 bases between them. This chain's CDR3 is CASSQERAREAFF. CDR3 DNA: TGTGCCAGCAGCCAAGAACGAGCTCGTGAAGCTTTCTTT.

Only a few counts were recorded for this clone. The chain uses TRBV7-2 and TRBJ2-3, with D perhaps TRBD1 (6 bases). The V and J ends lost 1 base and 10 bases respectively, with 15 bases between them. CDR3 length equals 14 residues. Germline-derived CDR1 and CDR2 are SGHTA and FQGNSA. The CDR3 DNA is TGTGCCAGCAGCTTAGGGGGGCCCCAGTTGGCGCAGTATTTT. Protein sequence: CASSLGGPQLAQYF.

The chain joins TRBV7-2 to TRBJ2-3; 7 bases fit TRBD1. J gave up 3 bases and V 6 bases, and 9 bases lay outside the gene matches. CDR3 length equals 15 residues. Germline V CDR1 and CDR2: SGHTA, FQGNSA. The CDR3 reads CASRLQGMWTDTQYF. The CDR3 nucleotides are TGTGCCAGCAGACTACAGGGGATGTGGACAGATACGCAGTATTTT.

The rearrangement joins TRBV6-4 to TRBJ1-6, with 10 bases fitting TRBD1. The CDR3 runs to 14 residues. The germline V gene has CDR1 MRHNA and CDR2 SNTAGT. The J segment lost 9 bases and the V segment lost 6 bases, leaving 5 bases of the junction unmatched. CDR3 residues: CASSSGTGASPLHF. The CDR3 DNA reads as TGTGCCAGCAGCTCCGGGACAGGGGCTTCACCCCTCCACTTT.

Written as DNA, the CDR3 is TGTGCCAGCGGCTCGGCAGATACGCAGTATTTT. As protein: CASGSADTQYF. The chain employs TRBV7-2 and TRBJ2-3; D is undetermined. Trimming removed 8 bases from V and 4 bases from J, with 7 bases in between. The CDR3 spans 11 residues. The germline gives CDR1 SGHTA, CDR2 FQGNSA.

This chain uses TRBV12-5 with TRBJ2-1, with 10 bases aligning to TRBD2. V lost 4 bases, J lost 0 bases, and 3 bases stayed unmatched. Looked up from germline, CDR1 is LGHNT and CDR2 is FRNRAP. The CDR3 sequence is 16 residues long. CDR3 amino acids: CASGSPSGSSYNEQFF. For the CDR3, the DNA is TGTGCTAGTGGTTCGCCTAGCGGGAGCTCCTACAATGAGCAGTTCTTC. Based on the CDR3 plus reference TRBV12-5 and TRBJ2-1, the full variable domain is DARVTQTPRHKVTEMGQEVTMRCQPILGHNTVFWYRQTMMQGLELLAYFRNRAPLDDSGMPKDRFSAEMPDATLATLKIQPSEPRDSAVYFCASGSPSGSSYNEQFFGPGTRLTVL.

V gene TRBV20-1 combines with J gene TRBJ2-5; D perhaps matches TRBD2 (5 bases). CDR1 and CDR2 from the germline V gene are DFQATT and SNEGSKA (reference sequence). V gave up 3 bases and J gave up 7 bases, with 15 bases separating them. The CDR3 sequence is 13 residues long. Written as DNA, the CDR3 is TGCAGTGCTAGTCGAGTGGCCGCGGGGACCCAGTACTTC. This encodes CSASRVAAGTQYF.

The chain carries TRBV9 and TRBJ2-1; 10 nucleotides align to TRBD2. The CDR3 runs to 17 residues. V was pared by 0 bases and J by 0 bases, with 3 bases of the junction left unmatched. Per the germline V gene, CDR1 is SGDLS and CDR2 is YYNGEE. CDR3 in DNA: TGTGCCAGCAGCGTAGTATCTAGCGGGAGCTCCTACAATGAGCAGTTCTTC. Its protein product is CASSVVSSGSSYNEQFF.

Here the CDR3 DNA reads TGTGCCAGTCACGGGTTGTTAGGAGGGACCGGGGAGCTGTTTTTT. It is translated as CASHGLLGGTGELFF. The J gene is TRBJ2-2, the V gene TRBV19; the D gene is possibly TRBD2 (6 bases). Germline loops: CDR1 LNHDA, CDR2 SQIVND (reference sequence). Trimming took 8 bases from V and 5 from J, leaving 18 bases between them. The CDR3 runs to 15 residues. Together with reference TRBV19 and TRBJ2-2, the CDR3 gives the full variable domain: DGGITQSPKYLFRKEGQNVTLSCEQNLNHDAMYWYRQDPGQGLRLIYYSQIVNDFQKGDIAEGYSVSREKKESFPLTVTSAQKNPTAFYLCASHGLLGGTGELFFGEGSRLTVL.

This chain connects TRBV5-1 to TRBJ2-3; 8 bases agree with TRBD1. Germline-derived CDR1 and CDR2 are SGHRS and YFSETQ. The CDR3 contains 16 residues. Unmatched junction bases numbered 11, after V lost 4 bases and J lost 4 bases. Here the CDR3 reads CASSVLGTGYADTQYF. The CDR3 DNA sequence: TGCGCCAGCAGCGTGCTCGGGACAGGTTATGCAGATACGCAGTATTTT.

J is TRBJ1-4 and V is TRBV18; D might be TRBD1 (6 bases). This CDR3 has 14 amino acids. Trimming took 1 base from V and 6 from J, leaving 9 bases between them. Germline CDR1 is KGHSH and CDR2 is LQKENI. CDR3: CASSPRSGDEKLFF. The CDR3 DNA sequence: TGTGCCAGCTCACCACGTTCAGGGGATGAAAAACTGTTTTTT.

The chain employs TRBV19 and TRBJ2-2; TRBD1 matches at 8 bases. The CDR3 has 16 amino acids. The germline CDR1 and CDR2 sequences are LNHDA and SQIVND (reference sequence). V gave up 6 bases and J gave up 6 bases; unmatched junction bases: 12. The CDR3 DNA sequence: TGTGCCAGTAGGAACTCAGGACAGGGTTACGCCGGGGAGCTGTTTTTT. Translation: CASRNSGQGYAGELFF. The variable domain in full, completed from reference TRBV19 and TRBJ2-2, reads DGGITQSPKYLFRKEGQNVTLSCEQNLNHDAMYWYRQDPGQGLRLIYYSQIVNDFQKGDIAEGYSVSREKKESFPLTVTSAQKNPTAFYLCASRNSGQGYAGELFFGEGSRLTVL.

The rearrangement joins TRBV5-1 to TRBJ2-2; D perhaps matches TRBD2 (6 bases). The CDR3 covers 15 residues. Trimming took off 3 bases at V and 2 bases at J, with 11 bases between the two ends. CDR1 is SGHRS, CDR2 YFSETQ, per germline. CDR3 sequence: CASSYSGFNTGELFF. The CDR3 DNA follows: TGCGCCAGCAGCTACAGCGGGTTTAACACCGGGGAGCTGTTTTTT.

The chain has TRBV11-2 and TRBJ2-7; TRBD2 aligns across 9 bases. The CDR3 sequence is 14 residues long. V trimming: 1 base; J trimming: 2 bases; junction bases outside the gene matches: 0. In germline, CDR1 is SGHAT, CDR2 FQNNGV. The CDR3 nucleotides are TGTGCCAGCAGCTTAGTAGCGGGAGCCTACGAGCAGTACTTC. Protein product: CASSLVAGAYEQYF.

This chain links TRBV15 with TRBJ1-2; the D gene is possibly TRBD1 (5 bases). The CDR3 is 14 amino acids. Per the germline V gene, CDR1 is LNHNV and CDR2 is YYDKDF (reference sequence). Between the trimmed V and J ends, which lost 1 base and 2 bases, there was a span of 8 bases. Here the CDR3 DNA reads TGTGCCACCAGCAGAGGACAGATAAACTATGGCTACACCTTC. Translated: CATSRGQINYGYTF.